Below are 26 T cell receptor beta chains sequenced from a single sample in a study of cytomegalovirus exposure and HLA in healthy donors. A multiplex PCR was run with 60 Vbeta primers and 13 Jbeta primers. Profiling relied on immunoSEQ multiplex PCR, and the TCRdb table lists in-frame clones only, not all of them. This table holds 90,000 to 120,000 clones, around 77% found once. Sequenced sample: PBMCs. These receptors were obtained from a man aged 18 to 29 in good health and CMV-seronegative.

The chain is built from TRBV7-7 and TRBJ2-3; TRBD1 matches 7 bases. The CDR3 totals 15 residues. CDR1 and CDR2 (germline): SSHAT, FNYEAQ (reference sequence). V lost 5 bases and J lost 1; bases outside the gene matches: 6. The CDR3 reads CASSPSQGGTDTQYF. CDR3 nucleotide sequence: TGTGCCAGCAGCCCCTCTCAGGGGGGCACAGATACGCAGTATTTT.

This clone was seen only once. The rearrangement joins TRBV5-4 to TRBJ2-3; the match to TRBD2 covers 9 bases. V gave up 4 bases and J gave up 3 bases; unmatched junction bases: 9. Germline CDR1 SGHNT, CDR2 YYREEE (reference sequence). The length of the CDR3 is 16 residues. The CDR3 region has the DNA TGTGCCAGCAGCCCGAAGGGCGGGAGGGGGACAGATACGCAGTATTTT. As protein: CASSPKGGRGTDTQYF.

The CDR3 region is CASSLSGVYYNSPLHF. In nucleotides, the CDR3 is TGTGCCAGCAGCTTAAGCGGGGTTTACTATAATTCACCCCTCCACTTT. This sequence joins TRBV13 and TRBJ1-6; D unresolved. Germline V gives CDR1 PRHDT, CDR2 FYEKMQ (reference sequence). CDR3 length: 16 residues. The germline V and J ends were trimmed by 2 bases and 3 bases, with 11 bases remaining between them.

This chain links TRBV7-9 with TRBJ2-2; TRBD2 aligns across 7 bases. The CDR3 has 16 residues. The V and J ends lost 0 bases and 0 bases, in that order; junction bases with no gene match: 1. Germline V CDR1 and CDR2: SEHNR, FQNEAQ (reference sequence). CDR3 DNA sequence: TGTGCCAGCAGCTTAGCGGGGGGGACGAACACCGGGGAGCTGTTTTTT. This sequence encodes CASSLAGGTNTGELFF.

The V call is TRBV29-1, the J call TRBJ1-5, with D perhaps matching TRBD1 (6 bases). V was trimmed by 5 bases and J by 1 base, leaving 6 bases between them. The CDR3 sequence is 12 residues long. Germline V gene lookup returns CDR1 SQVTM and CDR2 ANQGSEA. The CDR3 DNA is TGCAGCGTTCAGGGGAGCAATCAGCCCCAGCATTTT. Translated, it gives CSVQGSNQPQHF.

The chain combines TRBV4-1 with TRBJ1-4; D remains ambiguous. Germline V gene sequence: CDR1 MGHRA, CDR2 YSYEKL. Trimming shortened V by 3 bases and J by 0 bases, and 23 bases separated the two germline ends. The CDR3 runs 20 residues. The CDR3 region is CASSHLRRVASPATNEKLFF. CDR3 nucleotides: TGCGCCAGCAGCCACCTGAGGAGGGTAGCGTCCCCTGCAACTAATGAAAAACTGTTTTTT.

This clone was seen a single time. V is TRBV9 and J is TRBJ2-3; possibly TRBD2 for D (6 bases). The CDR3 extends over 15 amino acids. The V gene's germline CDR1 is SGDLS and CDR2 YYNGEE. V shed 4 bases and J shed 0 bases, with 12 bases lying between them. CDR3 loop: CASSPSVPSTDTQYF. CDR3 nucleotides: TGTGCCAGCAGCCCTAGCGTCCCTAGCACAGATACGCAGTATTTT.

CDR3 nucleotides: TGTGCCAGCAGCTGGGGTAGCGGGGGGGCCAAAAACATTCAGTACTTC. This sequence encodes CASSWGSGGAKNIQYF. The V call is TRBV11-2, the J call TRBJ2-4; 10 nucleotides line up with TRBD2. With 4 bases clipped from V and 1 base from J, the junction kept 4 bases outside the gene matches. Germline V gene sequence: CDR1 SGHAT, CDR2 FQNNGV. The CDR3 is 16 amino acids.

The chain carries TRBV4-3 and TRBJ2-7; D is possibly TRBD1 (6 bases). Trimming removed 1 base from V and 6 bases from J, with 10 bases in between. Germline values: CDR1 LGHNA, CDR2 YSLEER. The CDR3 totals 13 residues. The CDR3: CASSQVGRGEQYF. CDR3 in DNA: TGCGCCAGCAGCCAAGTCGGCAGGGGCGAGCAGTACTTC.

The CDR3 sequence is CASSSWTRDTGELFF. Here the CDR3 DNA reads TGTGCCAGCAGCTCCTGGACTAGAGACACCGGGGAGCTGTTTTTT. V gene TRBV9 combines with J gene TRBJ2-2, with 7 bases fitting TRBD2. The CDR3 totals 15 residues. Germline lookup yields CDR1 SGDLS and CDR2 YYNGEE. The trim removed 4 bases at V and 3 bases at J, leaving 6 bases unmatched. The whole variable domain, filled in from reference TRBV9 and TRBJ2-2, reads DSGVTQTPKHLITATGQRVTLRCSPRSGDLSVYWYQQSLDQGLQFLIQYYNGEERAKGNILERFSAQQFPDLHSELNLSSLELGDSALYFCASSSWTRDTGELFFGEGSRLTVL.

The chain couples TRBV27 to TRBJ1-5; unclear D gene. Germline V gene data show CDR1 as MNHEY and CDR2 as SMNVEV (reference sequence). The V gene lost 5 bases and the J gene lost 7 bases, with 12 bases spanning the gap. There are 13 residues in the CDR3. This chain's CDR3 is CASSPYFTQPQHF. In DNA, the CDR3 is TGTGCCAGCAGTCCGTACTTTACGCAGCCCCAGCATTTT.

The chain combines TRBV2 with TRBJ2-3, with 8 bases aligning to TRBD2. J lost 7 bases, V lost 0 bases, and 6 bases had no gene match. CDR3 size: 15 residues. Germline loops: CDR1 SNHLY, CDR2 FYNNEI. In DNA form, the CDR3 reads TGTGCCAGCAGTGAAGCTAGCGGGATAACGAATACGCAGTATTTT. Protein: CASSEASGITNTQYF.

There are a few counts of this clone. This chain links TRBV19 with TRBJ1-5, with 7 bases aligning to TRBD1. After removal of 4 bases from V and 4 bases from J, the junction contained 10 bases not matched to a gene. The CDR3 has 16 residues. Germline values: CDR1 LNHDA, CDR2 SQIVND (reference sequence). In DNA, the CDR3 is TGTGCCAGTAGTAACTCCCCCGGGACAGAAAATCAGCCCCAGCATTTT. Protein product: CASSNSPGTENQPQHF.

This clone has more than one count but fewer than ten. This chain joins TRBV4-3 and TRBJ1-1; TRBD1 might be the D (5 bases). This CDR3 region has 13 residues. The V end was cut by 0 bases, the J end by 8 bases, with 10 bases between. CDR1 and CDR2 from the germline V gene are LGHNA and YSLEER. For the CDR3, the DNA is TGCGCCAGCAGCCAAGAGGAGGGACGGGAAGCTTTCTTT. This sequence encodes CASSQEEGREAFF.

This clone was detected a few times. This chain links TRBV6-5 with TRBJ1-1, with D possibly being TRBD1 (6 bases). V lost 6 bases and J 4 bases, leaving 12 bases between the germline ends. The germline V gene encodes CDR1 MNHEY and CDR2 SVGAGI. CDR3 length: 13 residues. CDR3 nucleotide sequence: TGTGCCAGCAGCCTACAGGGTCCCACTGAAGCTTTCTTT. It encodes CASSLQGPTEAFF.

This chain uses TRBV7-3 with TRBJ2-1; D uncertain. This CDR3 contains 14 residues. The V gene lost 5 bases and the J gene lost 4 bases, with 12 bases spanning the gap. Per germline, CDR1 SGHTA and CDR2 FQGTGA. CDR3 residues: CASSQGAAYNEQFF. CDR3 nucleotide sequence: TGTGCCAGCAGCCAAGGAGCAGCTTACAATGAGCAGTTCTTC.

This chain joins TRBV18 and TRBJ2-6; TRBD1 aligns across 11 bases. Trimming at V came to 2 bases and at J to 0 bases, leaving 3 bases not matched to a gene. The CDR3 has 18 amino acids. Per the germline V gene, CDR1 is KGHSH and CDR2 is LQKENI. The CDR3 region is CASSPFGTGGSGANVLTF. The CDR3 DNA reads TGTGCCAGCTCACCATTCGGGACAGGGGGCTCTGGGGCCAACGTCCTGACTTTC.

This chain joins TRBV5-1 and TRBJ1-2; 12 positions match TRBD1. This CDR3 is built from 18 residues. In germline, CDR1 is SGHRS, CDR2 YFSETQ. Germline trimming cut 0 bases from V and 6 bases from J; bases unmatched to any gene: 12. The CDR3 protein is CASSLVGDRGQGRDGYTF. The CDR3 nucleotides are TGCGCCAGCAGCTTGGTCGGGGACAGGGGGCAAGGGCGTGATGGCTACACCTTC.

The V gene is TRBV2, the J gene TRBJ1-1; 7 positions agree with TRBD1. Germline CDR1 is SNHLY and CDR2 is FYNNEI. V shed 7 bases and J 0 bases; nucleotides not matched to a gene: 5. There are 14 residues in the CDR3. The CDR3 nucleotides are TGTGCCAGCACCCGGGACAGAGTGAACACTGAAGCTTTCTTT. As protein: CASTRDRVNTEAFF.

The chain combines TRBV7-3 with TRBJ2-2, with D maybe TRBD1 (6 bases). Germline V CDR1 and CDR2: SGHTA, FQGTGA. V was cut by 5 bases and J by 4 bases, with 14 bases left in between. The CDR3 length is 15 residues. The CDR3 spells CASSRDRRGTGELFF. In nucleotides, the CDR3 is TGTGCCAGCAGCCGTGACAGGCGCGGCACCGGGGAGCTGTTTTTT. The full variable domain, its missing parts supplied by reference TRBV7-3 and TRBJ2-2, is GAGVSQTPSNKVTEKGKYVELRCDPISGHTALYWYRQSLGQGPEFLIYFQGTGAADDSGLPNDRFFAVRPEGSVSTLKIQRTERGDSAVYLCASSRDRRGTGELFFGEGSRLTVL.

This rearrangement joins TRBV6-5 to TRBJ1-5; D gene uncertain. With 4 bases removed from V and 9 bases from J, the gap between germline ends came to 10 bases. CDR1 is MNHEY and CDR2 is SVGAGI in the germline V gene. CDR3 length equals 12 residues. The CDR3 sequence is CASSSGPGPQHF. The CDR3 nucleotides are TGTGCCAGCAGTTCCGGCCCGGGGCCCCAGCATTTT.

The J gene is TRBJ2-7, the V gene TRBV10-3; no clear D gene. Trimming stripped 7 bases from V and 4 bases from J, with 11 bases between. The germline gives CDR1 ENHRY, CDR2 SYGVKD. This CDR3 is 12 amino acids long. CDR3 coding DNA: TGTGCCATCACCTCTTCTCGGTACGAGCAGTACTTC. This sequence encodes CAITSSRYEQYF.

The chain is built from TRBV5-6 and TRBJ2-1, with D hard to call. Germline V gives CDR1 SGHDT, CDR2 YYEEEE. V was cut by 4 bases and J by 4 bases, with 9 bases left in between. This CDR3 contains 13 residues. CDR3 coding DNA: TGTGCCAGCAGCCTCTCCGAGTACAATGAGCAGTTCTTC. Amino acid sequence: CASSLSEYNEQFF.

This clone was observed a handful of times. V is TRBV7-6 and J is TRBJ1-5; D is unclear. The CDR3 length is 18 residues. Germline lookup yields CDR1 SGHVS and CDR2 FNYEAQ. Trimming stripped 1 base from V and 0 bases from J, with 16 bases between. The CDR3 spells CASSLGCSAGHSNQPQHF. DNA of the CDR3: TGTGCCAGCAGCTTAGGGTGTTCGGCAGGCCATAGCAATCAGCCCCAGCATTTT. Based on the CDR3 plus reference TRBV7-6 and TRBJ1-5, the full variable domain is GAGVSQSPRYKVTKRGQDVALRCDPISGHVSLYWYRQALGQGPEFLTYFNYEAQQDKSGLPNDRFSAERPEGSISTLTIQRTEQRDSAMYRCASSLGCSAGHSNQPQHFGDGTRLSIL.

The CDR3 region is CASSQDKRAETGYTF. The CDR3 coding sequence is TGTGCCAGCAGCCAAGATAAGCGGGCTGAGACAGGCTACACCTTC. The chain uses TRBV4-2 and TRBJ1-2; D unresolved. Germline lookup yields CDR1 LGHNA and CDR2 YNFKEQ. V was trimmed by 0 bases and J by 8 bases, leaving 16 bases between them. CDR3 length equals 15 residues.

The J gene is TRBJ1-1, the V gene TRBV6-6, with 7 bases lining up with TRBD1. CDR3 size: 16 residues. CDR1 is MNHNY, CDR2 SVGAGI, per germline (reference sequence). Trimming cost V 6 bases and J 3 bases; bases outside gene matches: 13. CDR3 sequence (DNA): TGTGCCAGCAGGAGCACCGACAGGGAGGCCGACACTGAAGCTTTCTTT. Residues: CASRSTDREADTEAFF.